This T cell receptor beta chain derives from a study of T-cell reconstitution after alpha-beta-depleted transplantation in children. Germline loops: CDR1 SNHLY, CDR2 FYNNEI. The V gene lost 5 bases and the J gene lost 0 bases, with 27 bases spanning the gap. This CDR3 contains 20 residues. Study observations and caveats: As was reported, about two months after transplant, alpha-beta T cells came from several hundred expanded graft clones.

This clonotype was found many times. The antigen is unknown. Construction of the TCRbeta library involved unique molecular identifiers. Each CDR3 protein is one row after TCRdb ran MiXCR on the PCR reads. The sample yields 750,000 to 950,000 distinct CDR3 sequences, 16% seen once. The source is a male patient between 5 and 17 years old who had a stem cell transplant for acute lymphoblastic leukemia, so the T cells may come from the graft donor. The sample consisted of PBMCs, mostly from graft donor cells, taken 360 days after TCRalphabeta/CD19-depleted stem cell transplant. The rearrangement uses TRBV2 and TRBJ2-3, with D possibly being TRBD1 or TRBD2 (5 bases each). The CDR3 bases are TGTGCCAGCAGTTACCCGGGCTGGGGGAGCGGAGATGCTAGCACAGATACGCAGTATTTT. This translates into CASSYPGWGSGDASTDTQYF. The variable domain in full, completed from reference TRBV2 and TRBJ2-3, reads EPEVTQTPSHQVTQMGQEVILRCVPISNHLYFYWYRQILGQKVEFLVSFYNNEISEKSEIFDDQFSVERPDGSNFTLKIRSTKLEDSAMYFCASSYPGWGSGDASTDTQYFGPGTRLTVL.